The T cell receptor (beta chain) described here comes from a study of regulatory T cells in long-lasting Graves disease. As for time point: newly diagnosed GD, antithyroid drugs for less than 3 months. The TCR library used RNA extracted from PBMCs. A blood draw put around 9.3 milliliters of peripheral blood into EDTA tubes. The CDR3 runs to 14 residues. CDR1 and CDR2 (germline): KGHSY, FQNENV. The germline V and J ends were trimmed by 2 bases and 7 bases, with 15 bases remaining between them. Relying on iRepertoire HTBI primers and Arm-PCR of CDR3 regions, the team built TCR beta libraries. TCRdb itself ran the multiplex PCR reads through MiXCR, one entry per CDR3 protein. The sample includes roughly 420,000 distinct CDR3 sequences, approximately 16% of them seen just once. The data also belong to a second study, concerning T cells in Graves' hyperthyroidism and ophthalmopathy. According to that study: Exclusion of a patient resulted from uncontrolled infection, other autoimmune disease, pregnancy or lactation. Most expanded thyroid clonotypes above 0.001 recurred in blood. Ophthalmopathy and stable hyperthyroidism were separated by a 13 V-J model.

The chain combines TRBV16 with TRBJ2-7; unclear D gene. Here the sequenced sample was peripheral blood mononuclear cells (PBMCs), taken at new diagnosis, from a patient treated with antithyroid drugs. The sequence was collected from a woman between 18 and 29 years old with Graves disease. The CDR3 here is CASSQRSTDREQYF. CDR3 nucleotides: TGTGCCAGCAGCCAACGCTCGACTGATAGGGAGCAGTACTTC.